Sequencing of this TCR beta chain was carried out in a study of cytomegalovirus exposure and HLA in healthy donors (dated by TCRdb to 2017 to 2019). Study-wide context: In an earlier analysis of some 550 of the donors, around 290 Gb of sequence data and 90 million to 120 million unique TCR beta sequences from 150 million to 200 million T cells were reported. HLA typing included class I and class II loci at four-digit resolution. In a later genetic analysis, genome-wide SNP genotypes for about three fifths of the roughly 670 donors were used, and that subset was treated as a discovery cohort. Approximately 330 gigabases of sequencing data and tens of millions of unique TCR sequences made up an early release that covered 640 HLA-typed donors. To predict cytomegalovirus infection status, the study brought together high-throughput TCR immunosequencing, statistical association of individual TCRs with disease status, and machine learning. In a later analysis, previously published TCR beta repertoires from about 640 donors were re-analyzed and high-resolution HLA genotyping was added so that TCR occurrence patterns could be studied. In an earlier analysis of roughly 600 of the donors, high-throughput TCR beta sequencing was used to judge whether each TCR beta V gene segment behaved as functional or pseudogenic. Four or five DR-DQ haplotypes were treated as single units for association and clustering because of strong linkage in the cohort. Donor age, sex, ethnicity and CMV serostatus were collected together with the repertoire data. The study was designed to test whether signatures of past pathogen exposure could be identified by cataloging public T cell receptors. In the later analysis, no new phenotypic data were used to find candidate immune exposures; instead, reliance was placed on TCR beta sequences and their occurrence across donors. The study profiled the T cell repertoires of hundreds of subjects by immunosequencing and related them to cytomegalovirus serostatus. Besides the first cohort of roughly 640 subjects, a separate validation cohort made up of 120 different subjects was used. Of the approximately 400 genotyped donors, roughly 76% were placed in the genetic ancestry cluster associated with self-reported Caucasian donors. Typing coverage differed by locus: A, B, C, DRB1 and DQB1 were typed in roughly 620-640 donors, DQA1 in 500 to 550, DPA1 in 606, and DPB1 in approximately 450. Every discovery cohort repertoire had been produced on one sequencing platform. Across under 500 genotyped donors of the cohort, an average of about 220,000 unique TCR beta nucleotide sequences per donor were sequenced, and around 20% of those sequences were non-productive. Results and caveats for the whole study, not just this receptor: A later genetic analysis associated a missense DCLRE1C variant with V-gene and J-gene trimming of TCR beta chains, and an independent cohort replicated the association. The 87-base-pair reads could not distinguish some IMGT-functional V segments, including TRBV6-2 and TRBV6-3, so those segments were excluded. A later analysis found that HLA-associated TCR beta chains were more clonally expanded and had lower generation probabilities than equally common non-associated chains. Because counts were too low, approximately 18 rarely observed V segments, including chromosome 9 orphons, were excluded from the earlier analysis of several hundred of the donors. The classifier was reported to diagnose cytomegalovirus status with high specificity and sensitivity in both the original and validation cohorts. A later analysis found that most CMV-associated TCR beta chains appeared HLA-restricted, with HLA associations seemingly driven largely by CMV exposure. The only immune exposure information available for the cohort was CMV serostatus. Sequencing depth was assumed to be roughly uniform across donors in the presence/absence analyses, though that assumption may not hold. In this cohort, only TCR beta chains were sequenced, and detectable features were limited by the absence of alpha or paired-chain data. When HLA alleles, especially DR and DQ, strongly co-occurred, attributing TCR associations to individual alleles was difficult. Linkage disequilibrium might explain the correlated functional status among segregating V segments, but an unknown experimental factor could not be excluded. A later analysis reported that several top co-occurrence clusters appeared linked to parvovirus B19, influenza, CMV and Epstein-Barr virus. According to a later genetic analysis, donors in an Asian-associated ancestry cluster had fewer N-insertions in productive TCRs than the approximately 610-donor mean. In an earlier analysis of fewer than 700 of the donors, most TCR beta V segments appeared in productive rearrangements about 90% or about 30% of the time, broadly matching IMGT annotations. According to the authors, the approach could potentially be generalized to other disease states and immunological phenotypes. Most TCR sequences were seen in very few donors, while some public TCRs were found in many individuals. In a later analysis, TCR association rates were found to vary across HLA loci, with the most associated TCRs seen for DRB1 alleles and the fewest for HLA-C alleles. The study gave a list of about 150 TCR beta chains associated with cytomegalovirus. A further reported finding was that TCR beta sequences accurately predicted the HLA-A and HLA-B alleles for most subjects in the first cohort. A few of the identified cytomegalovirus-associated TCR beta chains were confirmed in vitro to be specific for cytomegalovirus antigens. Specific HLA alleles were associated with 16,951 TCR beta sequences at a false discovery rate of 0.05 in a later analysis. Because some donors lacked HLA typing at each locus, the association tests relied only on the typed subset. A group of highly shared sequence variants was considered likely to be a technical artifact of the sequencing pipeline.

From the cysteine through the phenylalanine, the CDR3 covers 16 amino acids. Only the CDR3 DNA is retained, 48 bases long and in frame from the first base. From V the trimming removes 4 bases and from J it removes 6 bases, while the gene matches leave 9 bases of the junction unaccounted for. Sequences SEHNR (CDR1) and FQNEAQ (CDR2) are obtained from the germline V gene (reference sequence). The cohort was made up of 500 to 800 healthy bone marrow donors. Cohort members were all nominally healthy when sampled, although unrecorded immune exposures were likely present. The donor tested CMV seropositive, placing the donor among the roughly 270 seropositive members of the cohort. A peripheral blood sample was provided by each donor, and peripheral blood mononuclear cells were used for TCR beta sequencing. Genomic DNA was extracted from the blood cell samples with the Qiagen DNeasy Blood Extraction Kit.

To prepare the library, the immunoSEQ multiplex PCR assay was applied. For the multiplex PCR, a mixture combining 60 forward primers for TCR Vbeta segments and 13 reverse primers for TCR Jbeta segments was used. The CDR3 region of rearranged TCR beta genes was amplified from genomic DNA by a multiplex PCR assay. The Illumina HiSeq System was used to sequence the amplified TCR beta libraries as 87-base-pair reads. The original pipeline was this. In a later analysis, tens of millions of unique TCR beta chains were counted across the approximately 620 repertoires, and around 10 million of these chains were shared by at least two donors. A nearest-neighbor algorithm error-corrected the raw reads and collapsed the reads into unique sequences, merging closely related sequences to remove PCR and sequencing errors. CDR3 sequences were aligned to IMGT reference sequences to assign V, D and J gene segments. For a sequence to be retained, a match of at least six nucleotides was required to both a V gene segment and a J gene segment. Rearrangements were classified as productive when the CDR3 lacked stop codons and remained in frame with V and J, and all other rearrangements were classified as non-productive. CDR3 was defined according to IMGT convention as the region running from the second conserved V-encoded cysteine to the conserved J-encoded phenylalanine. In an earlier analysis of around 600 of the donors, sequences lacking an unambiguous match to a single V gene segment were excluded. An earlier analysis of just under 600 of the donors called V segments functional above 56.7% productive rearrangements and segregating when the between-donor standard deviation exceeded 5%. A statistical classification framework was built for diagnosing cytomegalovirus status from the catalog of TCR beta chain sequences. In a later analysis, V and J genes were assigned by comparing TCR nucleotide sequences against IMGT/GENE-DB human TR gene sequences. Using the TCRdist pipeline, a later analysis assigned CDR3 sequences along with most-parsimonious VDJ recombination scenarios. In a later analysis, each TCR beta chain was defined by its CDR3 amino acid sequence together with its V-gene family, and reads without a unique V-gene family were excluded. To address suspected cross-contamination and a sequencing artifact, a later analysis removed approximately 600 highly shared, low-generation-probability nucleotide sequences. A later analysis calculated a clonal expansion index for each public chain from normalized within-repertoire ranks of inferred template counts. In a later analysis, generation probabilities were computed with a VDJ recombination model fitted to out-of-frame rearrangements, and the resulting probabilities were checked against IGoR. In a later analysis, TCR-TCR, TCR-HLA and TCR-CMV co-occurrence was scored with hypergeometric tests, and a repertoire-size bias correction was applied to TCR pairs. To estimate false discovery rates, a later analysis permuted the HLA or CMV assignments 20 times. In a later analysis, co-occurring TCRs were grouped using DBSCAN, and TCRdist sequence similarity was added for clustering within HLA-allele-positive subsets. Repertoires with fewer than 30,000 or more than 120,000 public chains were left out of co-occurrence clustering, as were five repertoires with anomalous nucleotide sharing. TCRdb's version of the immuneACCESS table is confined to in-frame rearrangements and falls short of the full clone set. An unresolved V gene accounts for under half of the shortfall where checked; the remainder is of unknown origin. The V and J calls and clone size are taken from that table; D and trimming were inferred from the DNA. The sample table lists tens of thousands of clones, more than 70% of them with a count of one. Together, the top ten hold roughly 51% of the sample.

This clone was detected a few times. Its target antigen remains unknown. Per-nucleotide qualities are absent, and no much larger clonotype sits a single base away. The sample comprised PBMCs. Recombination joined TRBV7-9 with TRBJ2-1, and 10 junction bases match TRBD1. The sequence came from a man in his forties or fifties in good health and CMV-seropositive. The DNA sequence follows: TGTGCCAGCAGCTCCGACAGGGGGCAAAGGGGCAATGAGCAGTTCTTC. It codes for CASSSDRGQRGNEQFF.